The 30 T cell receptor beta chains listed next were all sequenced from one sample in a study of T-cell memory formation after mild COVID-19. TCRdb reprocessed the 5' RACE reads with MiXCR, giving one entry per CDR3 protein. Here the sample spans about 320,000 distinct CDR3 sequences, 13% to 15% being singletons. Sample: PBMCs or a T cell subset sorted from them (not recorded which). The receptors derive from a man younger than 30 who had mild COVID-19 (a few samples of this study predate the infection). Cell type and time point are not known.

This chain uses TRBV10-3 with TRBJ2-5, with 11 bases lining up with TRBD1. The length of the CDR3 is 14 residues. Germline V gene sequence: CDR1 ENHRY, CDR2 SYGVKD. With V trimmed by 5 bases and J by 4 bases, 3 bases remained unmatched. In DNA, the CDR3 is TGTGCCATCAGTCTCGGGACAGGGGGAGAGACCCAGTACTTC. Protein sequence: CAISLGTGGETQYF.

The gene calls are TRBV5-1 and TRBJ1-2; D is uncertain. Germline CDR1 is SGHRS and CDR2 is YFSETQ. The CDR3 has 13 residues. The ends were cut back, 4 bases at V and 3 bases at J, with 10 bases in the middle. The CDR3 DNA reads as TGCGCCAGCAGCCCAGTCTTGGACTATGGCTACACCTTC. This codes for CASSPVLDYGYTF.

The gene calls are TRBV6-6 and TRBJ2-2, with 8 nucleotides matching TRBD1. V lost 1 base to trimming and J lost 6 bases; unmatched junction nucleotides: 1. Germline V gene lookup returns CDR1 MNHNY and CDR2 SVGAGI (reference sequence). The length of the CDR3 is 14 residues. CDR3 coding DNA: TGTGCCAGCAGTTACTGGGACAGGTCCGGGGAGCTGTTTTTT. As protein: CASSYWDRSGELFF.

The chain joins TRBV20-1 to TRBJ1-1, with a possible D match to TRBD1 (5 bases). Trimming left V 6 bases short and J 4 bases short, with 15 bases between. Germline CDR1 reads DFQATT; CDR2 reads SNEGSKA (reference sequence). The CDR3 spans 13 residues. The chain's CDR3 is CSAAPQGGTEAFF. In DNA, the CDR3 is TGCAGTGCCGCCCCCCAGGGAGGCACTGAAGCTTTCTTT.

This clonotype was observed many times. V gene TRBV5-1 combines with J gene TRBJ2-7; 8 bases map to TRBD1. The CDR3 sequence is 13 residues long. The V and J ends lost 5 bases and 5 bases, in that order; junction bases with no gene match: 6. Germline CDR1 and CDR2: SGHRS and YFSETQ. CDR3 nucleotide sequence: TGCGCCAGCAGAACTACAGGGGGTCACGAGCAGTACTTC. Translation: CASRTTGGHEQYF.

This clonotype was picked up many times. The genes are TRBV15 and TRBJ1-4, with TRBD1 identical over 10 bases. V lost 3 bases and J lost 8; bases outside the gene matches: 9. This CDR3 region has 16 residues. CDR1 is LNHNV and CDR2 is YYDKDF in the germline V gene (reference sequence). DNA of the CDR3: TGTGCCACCAGCAGTGGTGCCCGGACAGGGGGAGAAAAACTGTTTTTT. Translating it yields CATSSGARTGGEKLFF.

This clonotype has more than one count but fewer than ten. The V call is TRBV9, the J call TRBJ1-5; D ambiguous. Deletions cut 8 bases from V and 7 bases from J, with 25 bases between. This CDR3 spans 16 amino acids. CDR1 is SGDLS, CDR2 YYNGEE, per germline. In nucleotides, the CDR3 is TGTGCCAGTGGGTACGACGGGTACCCTACGCGACAGCCCCAGCATTTT. As protein: CASGYDGYPTRQPQHF. The variable domain in full, completed from reference TRBV9 and TRBJ1-5, reads DSGVTQTPKHLITATGQRVTLRCSPRSGDLSVYWYQQSLDQGLQFLIQYYNGEERAKGNILERFSAQQFPDLHSELNLSSLELGDSALYFCASGYDGYPTRQPQHFGDGTRLSIL.

This clonotype was counted only a few times. The chain combines TRBV23-1 with TRBJ2-5; 7 bases line up with TRBD1. Being an ORF, TRBV23-1 has a function that is uncertain. CDR3 length: 16 amino acids. With V trimmed by 3 bases and J by 5 bases, 12 bases remained unmatched. The CDR3 sequence is CASSHPDRDARETQYF. CDR3 DNA sequence: TGCGCCAGCAGTCATCCCGACAGGGATGCAAGGGAGACCCAGTACTTC.

The chain employs TRBV7-2 and TRBJ2-1; D ambiguous. V lost 5 bases, J lost 11 bases, and 16 bases lay in between. The CDR3 has 13 amino acids. Germline CDR1 is SGHTA and CDR2 is FQGNSA. The DNA of the CDR3 is TGTGCCAGCAGCCCCCCCCCCTGGACCCAGCAGTTCTTC. It is translated as CASSPPPWTQQFF.

This clonotype was recorded once. This sequence joins TRBV7-6 and TRBJ2-1, with 10 nucleotides matching TRBD2. Germline CDR1 SGHVS, CDR2 FNYEAQ. CDR3 length: 15 amino acids. The V and J ends lost 0 bases and 5 bases, in that order; junction bases with no gene match: 1. The CDR3 DNA reads TGTGCCAGCAGCTTAGCTAGCGGGGGGCACAATGAGCAGTTCTTC. Translated: CASSLASGGHNEQFF.

The chain joins TRBV6-5 to TRBJ2-5, with a weak D call TRBD2 (6 bases). V shed 5 bases and J shed 1 base, with 11 bases lying between them. The CDR3 covers 14 residues. The V gene's germline CDR1 is MNHEY and CDR2 SVGAGI. This CDR3 reads CASSAEGTQETQYF. The CDR3 DNA follows: TGTGCCAGCAGTGCGGAGGGGACCCAAGAGACCCAGTACTTC.

Here the CDR3 DNA reads TGTGCCAGCGGGACAGGGGACGAGCAGTACTTC. This codes for CASGTGDEQYF. The genes are TRBV27 and TRBJ2-7; 10 bases match TRBD1. The junction had 0 bases not matched to a gene; V was cut back by 8 bases and J by 5 bases. Germline V gene sequence: CDR1 MNHEY, CDR2 SMNVEV (reference sequence). CDR3 length equals 11 residues.

This clonotype came up a few times. The J gene is TRBJ2-7, the V gene TRBV6-2 or TRBV6-3, with D maybe TRBD2 (5 bases). The germline CDR1 and CDR2 sequences are MNHEY and SVGEGT. The V end was cut by 6 bases, the J end by 2 bases, with 20 bases between. This CDR3 comprises 16 residues. In DNA form, the CDR3 reads TGTGCCAGCAGCTCCCCCCGAGGGCGAATACCCTACGAGCAGTACGTC. Protein sequence: CASSSPRGRIPYEQYV.

V gene TRBV2 combines with J gene TRBJ2-5, with D tentatively TRBD1 (5 bases). The CDR3 has 13 amino acids. Trimming took 6 bases from V and 7 from J, leaving 15 bases between them. Germline CDR1 reads SNHLY; CDR2 reads FYNNEI. This CDR3 is CASRQGSSGTQYF. CDR3 DNA sequence: TGTGCCAGCAGGCAGGGATCATCTGGGACCCAGTACTTC.

The table lists this clonotype with a few counts. The chain carries TRBV18 and TRBJ2-3; D possibly uses TRBD1 or TRBD2 (5 bases each). This CDR3 is 15 amino acids long. V was pared by 2 bases and J by 0 bases, with 9 bases between. Germline V CDR1 and CDR2: KGHSH, LQKENI. The CDR3 coding sequence is TGTGCCAGCTCACCAGAGAGGGGAAGCACAGATACGCAGTATTTT. It translates to CASSPERGSTDTQYF.

The V call is TRBV30, the J call TRBJ1-1, with TRBD1 as a possible D gene (5 bases). Germline V gene lookup returns CDR1 GTSNPN and CDR2 SVGIG (reference sequence). V was pared by 3 bases and J by 8 bases, with 13 bases between. This CDR3 contains 12 residues. This chain's CDR3 is CAWSGPGREAFF. As DNA, the CDR3 is TGTGCCTGGAGCGGTCCGGGACGCGAAGCTTTCTTT.

The chain has TRBV14 and TRBJ1-3; D may be TRBD1 (5 bases). The CDR3 runs to 16 residues. The ends were cut back, 0 bases at V and 4 bases at J, with 13 bases in the middle. In germline, CDR1 is SGHDN, CDR2 FVKESK. The CDR3 protein is CASSQDQGAFGNTIYF. In DNA, the CDR3 is TGTGCCAGCAGCCAAGATCAAGGGGCGTTCGGAAACACCATATATTTT. Based on the CDR3 plus reference TRBV14 and TRBJ1-3, the full variable domain is EAGVTQFPSHSVIEKGQTVTLRCDPISGHDNLYWYRRVMGKEIKFLLHFVKESKQDESGMPNNRFLAERTGGTYSTLKVQPAELEDSGVYFCASSQDQGAFGNTIYFGEGSWLTVV.

The CDR3 sequence is CSVRGTGASYEQYV. CDR3 in DNA: TGCAGTGTCCGCGGGACAGGGGCCTCCTACGAGCAGTACGTC. This chain connects TRBV20-1 to TRBJ2-7, with 10 nucleotides matching TRBD1. CDR3 size: 14 residues. From germline, CDR1 is DFQATT and CDR2 SNEGSKA (reference sequence). Trimming took 7 bases from V and 0 from J; bases not matched to a gene: 6.

In this sample, this clonotype turned up many times. The chain is built from TRBV7-2 and TRBJ2-3, with 8 bases matching TRBD2. The trim removed 5 bases at V and 0 bases at J, leaving 4 bases unmatched. Germline V gene data show CDR1 as SGHTA and CDR2 as FQGNSA. CDR3 length equals 15 residues. This CDR3 reads CASSPWTSSTDTQYF. CDR3 DNA: TGTGCCAGCAGCCCCTGGACTAGCAGCACAGATACGCAGTATTTT.

This chain joins TRBV6-6 and TRBJ1-2, with D maybe TRBD1 (5 bases). This CDR3 has 12 residues. The V gene's germline CDR1 is MNHNY and CDR2 SVGAGI (reference sequence). Trimming stripped 5 bases from V and 6 bases from J, with 10 bases between. The CDR3: CASSPGGDGYTF. In nucleotides, the CDR3 is TGTGCCAGCAGTCCGGGGGGGGATGGCTACACCTTC.

A few counts support this clonotype. This chain links TRBV6-5 with TRBJ1-1; D is uncertain. This CDR3 region has 17 residues. CDR1 and CDR2 (germline): MNHEY, SVGAGI. The V end lost 0 bases, the J end lost 1 base, and 15 bases lay between the germline ends. The CDR3 DNA is TGTGCCAGCAGTTACTCGACCACAAGGTTTAAGAACACTGAAGCTTTCTTT. This translates into CASSYSTTRFKNTEAFF.

The chain recombines TRBV29-1 with TRBJ2-2, with D unresolved. The germline V gene encodes CDR1 SQVTM and CDR2 ANQGSEA. There are 11 residues in the CDR3. The V end was cut by 7 bases, the J end by 2 bases, with 5 bases between. CDR3 bases: TGCAGCGCAGATAACACCGGGGAGCTGTTTTTT. Residues: CSADNTGELFF.

V usage is TRBV5-1 and J usage is TRBJ2-1; D is perhaps TRBD2 (5 bases). The germline V gene has CDR1 SGHRS and CDR2 YFSETQ. Trimming took off 7 bases at V and 10 bases at J, with 15 bases between the two ends. The CDR3 consists of 12 residues. CDR3 region: CASSGLEAEQFF. The CDR3 DNA reads as TGCGCCAGCTCTGGACTGGAAGCCGAGCAGTTCTTC.

This clonotype showed up just once. The chain employs TRBV13 and TRBJ2-1; 10 nucleotides line up with TRBD1. CDR1 and CDR2 from the germline V gene are PRHDT and FYEKMQ (reference sequence). With 6 bases clipped from V and 5 bases from J, the junction kept 7 bases outside the gene matches. The CDR3 loop spans 15 amino acids. CDR3 amino acids: CASRDGTGVNNEQFF. The CDR3 DNA is TGTGCCAGCAGAGATGGGACAGGGGTTAACAATGAGCAGTTCTTC.

This clonotype was seen more than once but under ten times. This chain connects TRBV5-1 to TRBJ2-2; D unresolved. Germline CDR1 SGHRS, CDR2 YFSETQ. The CDR3 runs to 15 residues. V gave up 0 bases and J gave up 1 base, with 7 bases separating them. CDR3 nucleotide sequence: TGCGCCAGCAGCTTGGCCTCGGGGAACACCGGGGAGCTGTTTTTT. This translates into CASSLASGNTGELFF.

CDR3 in amino acids: CASRYRKGIRGTDTQYF. CDR3 bases: TGTGCCAGCAGATATCGGAAGGGGATTAGGGGCACAGATACGCAGTATTTT. J is TRBJ2-3 and V is TRBV5-6; TRBD1 is a possible D gene (5 bases). Germline V lookup: CDR1 SGHDT, CDR2 YYEEEE. V dropped 5 bases and J dropped 1 base, with 20 bases sitting between them. There are 17 residues in the CDR3.

This clonotype has more than one count but fewer than ten. The chain couples TRBV10-3 to TRBJ2-7, with TRBD1 matching 8 bases. V trimming: 2 bases; J trimming: 3 bases; junction bases outside the gene matches: 0. The CDR3 runs 13 residues. CDR1 and CDR2 from the germline V gene are ENHRY and SYGVKD. The CDR3 region has the DNA TGTGCCATCAGTGAGGGACAGGGCTACGAGCAGTACTTC. Its protein is CAISEGQGYEQYF.

The genes are TRBV3-1 and TRBJ2-1; 7 bases agree with TRBD2. CDR1 is LGHDT, CDR2 YNNKEL, per germline (reference sequence). J lost 13 bases, V lost 0 bases, and 6 bases had no gene match. This CDR3 has 13 residues. The CDR3 loop is CASSQDRGLGQFF. The CDR3 DNA sequence: TGTGCCAGCAGCCAAGATCGAGGACTAGGCCAGTTCTTC.

This chain joins TRBV29-1 and TRBJ2-5; D is undetermined. Trimming removed 7 bases from V and 1 base from J, with 10 bases in between. CDR1 is SQVTM and CDR2 is ANQGSEA in the germline V gene. This CDR3 spans 12 amino acids. CDR3 coding DNA: TGCAGCGCCCGGCCAGTCCAAGAGACCCAGTACTTC. It translates to CSARPVQETQYF.

The rearrangement links TRBV20-1 to TRBJ1-6; D call uncertain. The CDR3 loop spans 12 amino acids. Deletions cut 4 bases from V and 11 bases from J, with 12 bases between. Germline CDR1 is DFQATT and CDR2 is SNEGSKA (reference sequence). CDR3 nucleotide sequence: TGCAGTGCTATAGAAGAGCGGGCACCCCTCCACTTT. Its translation: CSAIEERAPLHF.